This T cell receptor (beta chain) was profiled in a study of T cell responses to AZD1222 COVID-19 vaccine. The length of the CDR3 is 15 residues. The germline V and J ends were trimmed by 3 bases and 8 bases, with 16 bases remaining between them. In germline, CDR1 is MGHDK, CDR2 SYGVNS. Clones were read by immunoSEQ multiplex PCR, and TCRdb kept only the in-frame ones, dropping some. The sample includes roughly 110,000 clones, 70% to 90% seen only once; the top ten take approximately 7%. The rearrangement links TRBV25-1 to TRBJ1-4; D is ambiguous. This clonotype originated in an adult in good health. The source was peripheral blood, collected on day 0 of AZD1222 vaccination. The CDR3 DNA is TGTGCCAGCAGTGAGGTTAGGCCCCTAGGGGAAAAACTGTTTTTT. Translation: CASSEVRPLGEKLFF.